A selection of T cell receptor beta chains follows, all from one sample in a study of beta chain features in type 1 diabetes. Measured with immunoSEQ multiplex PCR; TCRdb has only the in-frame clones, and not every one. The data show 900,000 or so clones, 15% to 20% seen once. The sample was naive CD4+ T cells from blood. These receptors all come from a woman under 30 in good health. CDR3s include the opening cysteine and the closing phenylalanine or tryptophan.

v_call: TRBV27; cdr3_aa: CASSSGQNYEQYF
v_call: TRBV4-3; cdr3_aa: CASSQDLGTDTQYF
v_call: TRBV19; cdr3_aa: CASSIRERETQYF
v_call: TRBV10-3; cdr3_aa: CAISDTASGRGGTYEQYF
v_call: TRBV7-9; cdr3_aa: CASSLEFGTVYNEQFF
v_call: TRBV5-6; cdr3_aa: CASSLVGSDRYEQYF
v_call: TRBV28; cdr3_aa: CACGGTSGNTGELFF
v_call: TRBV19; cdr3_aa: CASSKTADTEAFF
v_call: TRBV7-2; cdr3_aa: CASSTRQVSHGAQYF
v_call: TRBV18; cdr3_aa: CASLTSGRPNEQFF
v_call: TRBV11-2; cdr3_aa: CASSTSGRRTAYEQYF
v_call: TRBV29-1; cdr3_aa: CSGSVMQDTQYF
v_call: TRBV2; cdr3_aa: CASSGTGRRYNEQFF
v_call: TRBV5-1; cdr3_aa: CASSFLAGGNQETQYF
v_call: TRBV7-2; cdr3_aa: CASSLADSGAFNYGYTF
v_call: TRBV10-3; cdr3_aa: CAIGGNSNQPQHF
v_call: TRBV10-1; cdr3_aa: CASSNSERELFF
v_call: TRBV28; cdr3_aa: CASSFPIGTEAFF
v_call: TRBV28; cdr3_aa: CASRAGTSVRETQYF
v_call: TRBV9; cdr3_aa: CASSVVSTGLLTGELFF
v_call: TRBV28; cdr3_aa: CASSHRLQNTGELFF
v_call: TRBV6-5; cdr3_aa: CASSALGQPNTEAFF
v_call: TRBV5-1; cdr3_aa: CASSLYPETNYGYTF
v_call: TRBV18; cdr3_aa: CASSPRLAGISETQYF
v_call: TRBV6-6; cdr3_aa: CASIPHLLLGGEQYF
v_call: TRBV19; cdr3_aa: CASSHRAGGRFYEQYF
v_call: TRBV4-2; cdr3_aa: CASSQEVQGSGRNEQFF
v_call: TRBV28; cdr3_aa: CASRRTSTGELFF
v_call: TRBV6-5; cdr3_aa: CASSYEESSYNEQFF
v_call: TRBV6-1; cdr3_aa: CASSEALAGGTRAGELFF
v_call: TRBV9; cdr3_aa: CASSVQETDTQYF
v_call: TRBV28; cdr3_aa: CASSGNARGYTF
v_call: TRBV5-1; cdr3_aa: CASSDYRGYYGYTF
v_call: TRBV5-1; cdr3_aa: CASSLARGGGTGELFF
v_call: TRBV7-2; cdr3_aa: CASSPSGDRNNQPQHF
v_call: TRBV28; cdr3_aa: CASSNSGRVPGGFF
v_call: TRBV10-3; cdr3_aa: CAISESGPYTF
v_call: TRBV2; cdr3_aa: CASKAGTGSYEQYF
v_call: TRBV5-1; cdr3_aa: CASSLTATDTQYF
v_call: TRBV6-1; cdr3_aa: CASSDQGWTEAFF
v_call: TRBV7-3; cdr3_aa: CASSEKLKATYNEQFF
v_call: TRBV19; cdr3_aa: CASSIGGLGVPYEQYF
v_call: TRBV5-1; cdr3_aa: CASSLVVLGGDTEAFF
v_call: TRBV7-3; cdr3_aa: CASSRTSGTSGEQFF
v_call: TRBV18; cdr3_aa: CASSPLASGRATRQETQYF
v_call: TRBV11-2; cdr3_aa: CASSATGTDTQYF
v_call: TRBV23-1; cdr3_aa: CASSQNRRVTNEKLFF
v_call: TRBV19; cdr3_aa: CASSRQVQGSEQYF
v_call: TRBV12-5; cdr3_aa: CASGLDRDRGRFGSAKNIQYF
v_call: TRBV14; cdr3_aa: CASSQRNTEAFF
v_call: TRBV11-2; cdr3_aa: CASRNGLRALEQYF
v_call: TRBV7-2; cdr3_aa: CASSSGQGSYNEQFF
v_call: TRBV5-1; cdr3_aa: CASSATRANGGNEQFF
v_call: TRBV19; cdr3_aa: CASSMAGYNQPQHF
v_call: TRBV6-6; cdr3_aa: CASSYRDRAFYEQYF
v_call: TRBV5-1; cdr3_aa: CASSLAGGSPYEQYF
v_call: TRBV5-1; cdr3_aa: CASSTPRSGETQYF
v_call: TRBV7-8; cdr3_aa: CASSSGRTGYNEQFF
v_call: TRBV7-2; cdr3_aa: CASSLGLAGVITDTQYF